Listed here are 7 T cell receptor beta chains from one sample, sequenced in a study of regulatory T cells in long-lasting Graves disease. Library construction for TCR beta used iRepertoire HTBI primers and Arm-PCR of CDR3 regions. A single record per CDR3 protein comes from TCRdb applying MiXCR to the multiplex PCR reads. The table records 310,000 or so distinct CDR3 sequences, about 20% of them present only once. The time point here: persistent/refractory GD, antithyroid drugs over 5 years with positive TRAb. The TCR library was made from RNA that had been extracted from PBMCs in TRIzol. This material consisted of peripheral blood mononuclear cells (PBMCs), taken when the disease was refractory, from a patient treated with antithyroid drugs. Source of these receptors: a female donor with Graves disease.

In its sample, this clonotype was seen many times. V gene TRBV7-9 combines with J gene TRBJ2-7; D not resolved. CDR1 SEHNR and CDR2 FQNEAQ come from the germline V gene (reference sequence). CDR3 length: 15 residues. V lost 4 bases, J lost 3 bases, and 16 bases lay in between. The CDR3 here is CASSSDFDSGYEQYF. The CDR3 nucleotides are TGTGCCAGCAGCTCTGACTTTGACTCGGGCTACGAGCAGTACTTC.

Points on this clonotype: A much larger clone is a single base away; this may be a read error. The rearrangement uses TRBV20-1 and TRBJ2-7; D uncertain. Per germline, CDR1 DFQATT and CDR2 SNEGSKA (reference sequence). The CDR3 totals 12 residues. The CDR3 DNA follows: TGCGGTGCTAGAAGGTTGTACCACGAGCAGTACTTC. Translated: CGARRLYHEQYF.

This rearrangement joins TRBV7-9 to TRBJ1-4; D is unresolved. Germline CDR1 SEHNR, CDR2 FQNEAQ (reference sequence). Trimming removed 1 base at V and 3 bases at J, with 15 bases between. This CDR3 comprises 17 residues. Here the CDR3 reads CASSLVSRKLSNEKLFF. CDR3 bases: TGTGCCAGCAGCTTAGTTTCCAGGAAGCTATCTAATGAAAAACTGTTTTTT.

DNA for the CDR3: TGTGCCAGTAGTGCGGGACAGCCAAAGTATAGCAATCAGCCCCAGCATTTT. It translates to CASSAGQPKYSNQPQHF. The rearrangement uses TRBV19 and TRBJ1-5; TRBD1 agrees at 7 bases. The germline V gene encodes CDR1 LNHDA and CDR2 SQIVND (reference sequence). This CDR3 is 17 amino acids long. Germline trimming cut 5 bases from V and 0 bases from J; bases unmatched to any gene: 10.

This clonotype has at least ten counts. V usage is TRBV12-3 or TRBV12-4 and J usage is TRBJ2-7, with D unclear. CDR3 length: 12 amino acids. V dropped 5 bases and J dropped 4 bases, with 9 bases sitting between them. The CDR3 loop reads CASSATRYEQYF. CDR3 sequence (DNA): TGTGCCAGCAGTGCCACTCGGTACGAGCAGTACTTC.

This clonotype was found a few times. The chain couples TRBV7-9 to TRBJ1-2; unclear D gene. Trimming stripped 1 base from V and 4 bases from J, with 7 bases between. The CDR3 extends over 13 amino acids. Germline-derived CDR1 and CDR2 are SEHNR and FQNEAQ (reference sequence). This CDR3 is CASSLDLLYGYTF. The CDR3 DNA follows: TGTGCCAGCAGCTTAGACCTTCTCTATGGCTACACCTTC.

This clonotype was found a few times. The rearrangement joins TRBV5-8 to TRBJ1-4, with 9 bases lining up with TRBD1. With V trimmed by 4 bases and J by 8 bases, 9 bases remained unmatched. The CDR3 has 15 residues. The germline V gene encodes CDR1 SGHTS and CDR2 YDEGEE. CDR3 sequence reads: CASSVGQGLPEKLFF. CDR3 DNA sequence: TGTGCCAGCAGCGTCGGACAGGGGCTACCAGAAAAACTGTTTTTT.